This T cell receptor beta chain was sequenced in a study of preoperative IRX-2 immunotherapy in early breast cancer. CDR1 and CDR2 (germline): MNHEY, SMNVEV (reference sequence). V lost 2 bases to trimming and J lost 5 bases, with 15 bases between them. The CDR3 length is 15 residues. Clones were read by immunoSEQ multiplex PCR, and TCRdb kept only the in-frame ones, dropping some. The sample consists of under 15,000 clones, roughly 91% of them appearing once. This sample's treatment: preoperative locoregional IRX-2 cytokine immunotherapy. This sequence joins TRBV27 and TRBJ1-2, with TRBD1 as a possible D gene (5 bases). The clonotype originates from a human donor with breast cancer. This sample was taken from a patient treated with IRX-2 immunotherapy. The CDR3 coding sequence is TGTGCCAGCAGTTTAGGTATCGGGGCCCGATATGGCTACACCTTC. Protein: CASSLGIGARYGYTF.